These 13 T cell receptor beta chains were sequenced from one sample in a study of shared clonotypes between healthy human individuals. Profiling relied on immunoSEQ multiplex PCR, and the TCRdb table lists in-frame clones only, not all of them. The table includes a few million clones, approximately 90% detected once. Sequenced sample: naive CD4+ T cells from PBMCs. Subset meaning: CD45RA+ positively selected. The receptors were sampled from a man in his late teens or twenties in good health. Some clones in this sample may be carry-over from other donors' samples.

The chain carries TRBV9 and TRBJ1-2, with D tentatively TRBD1 (5 bases). V was pared by 0 bases and J by 5 bases, with 8 bases between. The CDR3 spans 13 residues. CDR1 is SGDLS and CDR2 is YYNGEE in the germline V gene. DNA of the CDR3: TGTGCCAGCAGCGTAGACCGACAGTATGGCTACACCTTC. Translated: CASSVDRQYGYTF.

The CDR3 DNA follows: TGTGCCAGCAGTCTGGGAGGGGGGGTTGGTGAGCAGTTCTTC. It is translated as CASSLGGGVGEQFF. This chain joins TRBV28 and TRBJ2-1, with D possibly being TRBD2 (7 bases). The CDR3 is 14 amino acids. The V gene lost 5 bases and the J gene lost 9 bases, with 17 bases spanning the gap. CDR1 and CDR2 (germline): MDHEN, SYDVKM.

V usage is TRBV7-6 and J usage is TRBJ2-2, with D uncertain. CDR1 is SGHVS, CDR2 FNYEAQ, per germline. This CDR3 comprises 13 residues. V lost 3 bases and J 7 bases, leaving 9 bases between the germline ends. The CDR3 loop is CASSFNQGGELFF. CDR3 nucleotides: TGTGCCAGCAGCTTTAATCAAGGCGGGGAGCTGTTTTTT.

The gene calls are TRBV10-3 and TRBJ1-4; D might be TRBD1 (6 bases). Germline V gene data show CDR1 as ENHRY and CDR2 as SYGVKD. There are 13 residues in the CDR3. Trimming removed 6 bases at V and 8 bases at J, with 13 bases between. This CDR3 is CAIRTGLGEKLFF. DNA of the CDR3: TGTGCCATCAGGACAGGCTTGGGAGAAAAACTGTTTTTT.

Concerning this clone: Other DNA sequences in this sample translate to the same CDR3. The chain combines TRBV19 with TRBJ2-5; tentatively, D is TRBD1 (5 bases). The V gene's germline CDR1 is LNHDA and CDR2 SQIVND (reference sequence). There are 14 residues in the CDR3. V lost 2 bases to trimming and J lost 4 bases, with 11 bases between them. The CDR3: CASSITGSGETQYF. The CDR3 coding sequence is TGTGCCAGTAGTATAACAGGATCCGGAGAGACCCAGTACTTC.

This sequence joins TRBV29-1 and TRBJ2-1; 7 bases match TRBD1. The CDR3 spans 16 residues. From germline, CDR1 is SQVTM and CDR2 ANQGSEA. The J segment lost 1 base and the V segment lost 8 bases, leaving 14 bases of the junction unmatched. The CDR3 DNA is TGCAGCCTCATCGGGTGGACAGGCGATTCCTACAATGAGCAGTTCTTC. Protein: CSLIGWTGDSYNEQFF.

The CDR3 sequence: CASSPGQGALSGANVLTF. The DNA for the CDR3 is TGTGCCAGCTCACCGGGACAGGGGGCCCTCTCTGGGGCCAACGTCCTGACTTTC. This chain links TRBV18 with TRBJ2-6; 12 bases line up with TRBD1. V trimming: 3 bases; J trimming: 0 bases; junction bases outside the gene matches: 3. Germline values: CDR1 KGHSH, CDR2 LQKENI. The CDR3 is made up of 18 amino acids.

The chain couples TRBV19 to TRBJ2-7; D possibly corresponds to TRBD1 (6 bases). Per the germline V gene, CDR1 is LNHDA and CDR2 is SQIVND (reference sequence). The V and J ends lost 7 bases and 2 bases respectively, with 15 bases between them. The CDR3 extends over 14 amino acids. CDR3 nucleotide sequence: TGTGCCAGTACCGTAAGCGCAGGGGCCTACGAGCAGTACTTC. Translation: CASTVSAGAYEQYF.

The chain recombines TRBV5-1 with TRBJ1-5; 10 bases match TRBD1. V dropped 4 bases and J dropped 5; count of bases not matched to a gene: 3. Looked up from germline, CDR1 is SGHRS and CDR2 is YFSETQ. The CDR3 has 14 residues. The CDR3 region is CASSAGTGDQPQHF. CDR3 nucleotide sequence: TGCGCCAGCAGCGCCGGGACAGGGGATCAGCCCCAGCATTTT.

J is TRBJ2-1 and V is TRBV7-3, with 7 bases identical to TRBD2. CDR1 is SGHTA, CDR2 FQGTGA, per germline. Trimming took 5 bases from V and 4 from J; bases not matched to a gene: 5. CDR3 length: 14 amino acids. The CDR3 DNA reads as TGTGCCAGCAGCCCGGGACTATATTACAATGAGCAGTTCTTC. The encoded protein is CASSPGLYYNEQFF.

The chain couples TRBV5-5 to TRBJ2-5; D is perhaps TRBD1 or TRBD2 (5 bases each). The V end lost 3 bases, the J end lost 4 bases, and 10 bases lay between the germline ends. The CDR3 is made up of 13 amino acids. Germline CDR1 SGHKS, CDR2 YYEKEE (reference sequence). The CDR3 sequence is CASSYYGAETQYF. The DNA of the CDR3 is TGTGCCAGCAGCTACTACGGGGCAGAGACCCAGTACTTC.

A few counts support this clone. The chain employs TRBV6-6 and TRBJ1-1; TRBD1 agrees at 9 bases. The trim removed 5 bases at V and 6 bases at J, leaving 4 bases unmatched. This CDR3 comprises 13 residues. Germline V gives CDR1 MNHNY, CDR2 SVGAGI (reference sequence). CDR3 coding DNA: TGTGCCAGCAGTGGGGGACAGGGCGCTGAAGCTTTCTTT. Its protein is CASSGGQGAEAFF.

The chain is built from TRBV11-2 and TRBJ1-2, with unresolved D. CDR1 SGHAT and CDR2 FQNNGV come from the germline V gene. CDR3 length equals 14 residues. V lost 1 base and J 4 bases, leaving 10 bases between the germline ends. DNA for the CDR3: TGTGCCAGCAGCTTAGGAGCAGACTTCTATGGCTACACCTTC. Translated: CASSLGADFYGYTF.